This T cell receptor (beta chain) was captured in a study of neurological immune-mediated disorders. TCRdb itself ran the 5' RACE reads through MiXCR, one entry per CDR3 protein. This table holds about 60,000 distinct CDR3 sequences, around 3.4% found once. This CDR3 is built from 16 residues. V lost 0 bases and J 7 bases, leaving 15 bases between the germline ends. Germline assignment: CDR1 SGHTA and CDR2 FQGNSA. This clonotype was counted many times. The TCR comes from a woman between 55 and 75 years old with multiple sclerosis. The chain uses TRBV7-2 and TRBJ1-4, with D unresolved. Sequencing was carried out using PBMCs. CDR3 DNA: TGTGCCAGCAGCTTAGCCATGGCAGGTGGCAGTGAAAAACTGTTTTTT. Translated, it gives CASSLAMAGGSEKLFF.